The 22 T cell receptor beta chains below all came from one sample that was sequenced in a study of somatic mutations in T cells in chronic GVHD. Using immunoSEQ multiplex PCR, the repertoire was profiled, and TCRdb retains in-frame clones only, with some absent. The table records around 13,000 clones, 78% of them present only once. Sequencing was performed on Vbeta20-negative CD4+ T cells from blood. These receptors all stem from a male patient aged 50 to 59 with chronic graft-versus-host disease. Some T cells may have originated in the graft donor.

The chain links TRBV7-3 to TRBJ1-1; 9 nucleotides agree with TRBD1. Germline lookup yields CDR1 SGHTA and CDR2 FQGTGA. V shed 6 bases and J 1 base; nucleotides not matched to a gene: 9. The CDR3 totals 16 residues. The CDR3 reads CASSPGTGIGNTEAFF. In nucleotides, the CDR3 is TGTGCCAGCAGTCCCGGGACAGGGATCGGGAACACTGAAGCTTTCTTT.

With respect to this clone: This sample includes further DNA sequences coding for the same CDR3. The chain combines TRBV7-2 with TRBJ1-4; perhaps TRBD1 as D (6 bases). Germline CDR1 SGHTA, CDR2 FQGNSA. CDR3 size: 16 residues. Trimming pared 5 bases from V and 5 bases from J, leaving 18 bases between. CDR3 bases: TGTGCCAGCAGCCTATTCCGAGGGGGTCGGAATGAAAAACTGTTTTTT. Its translation: CASSLFRGGRNEKLFF.

The V gene is TRBV9, the J gene TRBJ2-5; tentative D call: TRBD1 (5 bases). The CDR3 is 16 amino acids. V gave up 4 bases and J gave up 3 bases, with 19 bases separating them. Germline V gene sequence: CDR1 SGDLS, CDR2 YYNGEE. In DNA, the CDR3 is TGTGCCAGCAGCCCCTCCGTAGGCAGGGCTAAAGAGACCCAGTACTTC. It translates to CASSPSVGRAKETQYF.

The chain recombines TRBV2 with TRBJ1-4, with no clear D. The germline gives CDR1 SNHLY, CDR2 FYNNEI. Trimming stripped 2 bases from V and 10 bases from J, with 8 bases between. This CDR3 spans 12 amino acids. CDR3 in amino acids: CASSELSGKLFF. CDR3 bases: TGTGCCAGCAGTGAACTTAGTGGAAAACTGTTTTTT. Combining the CDR3 with reference TRBV2 and TRBJ1-4 gives the whole variable domain EPEVTQTPSHQVTQMGQEVILRCVPISNHLYFYWYRQILGQKVEFLVSFYNNEISEKSEIFDDQFSVERPDGSNFTLKIRSTKLEDSAMYFCASSELSGKLFFGSGTQLSVL.

This chain links TRBV11-2 with TRBJ2-7; 9 nucleotides agree with TRBD1. V dropped 7 bases and J dropped 5; count of bases not matched to a gene: 6. Per the germline V gene, CDR1 is SGHAT and CDR2 is FQNNGV. This CDR3 contains 13 residues. CDR3 amino acids: CASTPGQGNEQYF. CDR3 sequence (DNA): TGTGCCAGCACCCCGGGACAGGGCAACGAGCAGTACTTC.

This clone was counted once. The V gene is TRBV10-2, the J gene TRBJ1-3, with D perhaps TRBD1 (6 bases). Trimming left V 10 bases short and J 4 bases short, with 11 bases between. The CDR3 has 12 amino acids. CDR1 and CDR2 (germline): WSHSY, SAAADI. The CDR3, as DNA: TGCGCCACCACTACAGGGGGAAACACCATATATTTT. Translating it yields CATTTGGNTIYF.

The chain uses TRBV10-3 and TRBJ1-1, with D uncertain. The CDR3 totals 15 residues. Trimming cost V 3 bases and J 8 bases, with 19 bases left between them. Germline V gives CDR1 ENHRY, CDR2 SYGVKD. The chain's CDR3 is CAISDRLGGTLEAFF. CDR3 bases: TGTGCCATCAGTGATAGGCTGGGAGGAACGTTAGAAGCTTTCTTT.

The chain links TRBV10-3 to TRBJ1-1; D call uncertain. V dropped 3 bases and J dropped 8 bases, with 10 bases sitting between them. Looked up from germline, CDR1 is ENHRY and CDR2 is SYGVKD. The CDR3 extends over 12 amino acids. The CDR3 loop reads CAISDPRREAFF. CDR3 nucleotide sequence: TGTGCCATCAGTGACCCCAGGAGGGAAGCTTTCTTT.

This chain uses TRBV27 with TRBJ2-1; perhaps TRBD1 as D (6 bases). Germline V lookup: CDR1 MNHEY, CDR2 SMNVEV (reference sequence). Trimming removed 7 bases at V and 6 bases at J, with 13 bases between. The CDR3 loop spans 13 amino acids. The CDR3 sequence is CASTTQGGNEQFF. The CDR3, as DNA: TGTGCCAGCACAACCCAAGGGGGCAATGAGCAGTTCTTC.

This clone was found a few times. The V and J genes are TRBV29-1 and TRBJ1-5, with 8 bases matching TRBD1. Trimming took 6 bases from V and 6 from J; bases not matched to a gene: 7. The length of the CDR3 is 13 residues. The germline V gene has CDR1 SQVTM and CDR2 ANQGSEA. The CDR3 region has the DNA TGCAGCGTAGCGGACAGGGACCGTCAGCCCCAGCATTTT. It translates to CSVADRDRQPQHF.

The chain carries TRBV7-9 and TRBJ2-5; TRBD2 matches at 7 bases. The V and J ends lost 0 bases and 5 bases, in that order; junction bases with no gene match: 6. Germline V CDR1 and CDR2: SEHNR, FQNEAQ (reference sequence). The CDR3 loop spans 15 amino acids. This CDR3 is CASSLAAGWGETQYF. For the CDR3, the DNA is TGTGCCAGCAGCTTAGCAGCGGGGTGGGGGGAGACCCAGTACTTC. Full variable domain (missing parts from reference TRBV7-9 and TRBJ2-5): DTGVSQNPRHKITKRGQNVTFRCDPISEHNRLYWYRQTLGQGPEFLTYFQNEAQLEKSRLLSDRFSAERPKGSFSTLEIQRTEQGDSAMYLCASSLAAGWGETQYFGPGTRLLVL.

The J gene is TRBJ1-2, the V gene TRBV5-4, with TRBD1 matching 8 bases. This CDR3 comprises 13 residues. Germline CDR1 is SGHNT and CDR2 is YYREEE (reference sequence). Losses at the gene ends were 4 bases for V and 7 bases for J; bases not matched to a gene: 6. The CDR3: CASSQDRESGYTF. CDR3 in DNA: TGTGCCAGCAGCCAGGACAGGGAGAGTGGCTACACCTTC.

The chain carries TRBV27 and TRBJ2-3, with D tentatively TRBD1 (5 bases). The CDR3 covers 15 residues. The V and J ends lost 7 bases and 3 bases respectively, with 17 bases between them. The germline gives CDR1 MNHEY, CDR2 SMNVEV (reference sequence). The CDR3 bases are TGTGCCAGCACCGCCTGGGGCAGGGAAACAGATACGCAGTATTTT. Translating gives CASTAWGRETDTQYF.

V gene TRBV7-3 combines with J gene TRBJ1-1; 10 positions match TRBD1. V shed 0 bases, J shed 8 bases, and the junction held 9 bases outside the gene matches. The CDR3 covers 16 residues. CDR1 is SGHTA, CDR2 FQGTGA, per germline. CDR3 DNA: TGTGCCAGCAGCTTAACGGGGCTGGGACAGGGGTCAGAAGCTTTCTTT. Its protein is CASSLTGLGQGSEAFF.

This clone was observed a few times. The chain employs TRBV27 and TRBJ1-2; TRBD1 agrees at 9 bases. V trimming: 2 bases; J trimming: 4 bases; junction bases outside the gene matches: 8. The CDR3 covers 16 residues. Germline assignment: CDR1 MNHEY and CDR2 SMNVEV (reference sequence). CDR3 DNA: TGTGCCAGCAGTTTAATAACAGGGGGCGGATCCTATGGCTACACCTTC. This encodes CASSLITGGGSYGYTF.

The genes are TRBV12-5 and TRBJ2-1, with D unclear. Germline CDR1 LGHNT, CDR2 FRNRAP. CDR3 length equals 12 residues. Trimming took off 6 bases at V and 8 bases at J, with 11 bases between the two ends. The CDR3 sequence is CASGPPSDEQFF. As DNA, the CDR3 is TGTGCTAGTGGCCCGCCCTCGGATGAGCAGTTCTTC.

This clone was observed a handful of times. V usage is TRBV7-9 and J usage is TRBJ2-7; D may be TRBD2 (6 bases). CDR1 and CDR2 from the germline V gene are SEHNR and FQNEAQ (reference sequence). The CDR3 is 11 residues long. The germline V and J ends were trimmed by 8 bases and 3 bases, with 8 bases remaining between them. CDR3 region: CASGRIYEQYF. CDR3 nucleotide sequence: TGTGCCAGCGGGAGGATCTACGAGCAGTACTTC.

This chain joins TRBV19 and TRBJ2-7; 7 bases are shared with TRBD1. The CDR3 covers 13 residues. V trimming: 2 bases; J trimming: 5 bases; junction bases outside the gene matches: 3. CDR1 and CDR2 (germline): LNHDA, SQIVND (reference sequence). The CDR3, as DNA: TGTGCCAGTAGTATAAAACAGGGGAACGAGCAGTACTTC. Its protein product is CASSIKQGNEQYF. Complete variable domain (other parts from reference TRBV19 and TRBJ2-7): DGGITQSPKYLFRKEGQNVTLSCEQNLNHDAMYWYRQDPGQGLRLIYYSQIVNDFQKGDIAEGYSVSREKKESFPLTVTSAQKNPTAFYLCASSIKQGNEQYFGPGTRLTVT.

The rearrangement joins TRBV5-4 to TRBJ2-1; 9 nucleotides align to TRBD2. CDR1 and CDR2 from the germline V gene are SGHNT and YYREEE (reference sequence). The ends lost 2 bases at V and 10 bases at J; junction bases unmatched: 10. The CDR3 is made up of 15 amino acids. In nucleotides, the CDR3 is TGTGCCAGCAGCTTTTCCGGGACTAGCTCTAAGGAGCAGTTCTTC. The encoded protein is CASSFSGTSSKEQFF.

The chain employs TRBV7-9 and TRBJ2-5; tentative D call: TRBD2 (6 bases). The V gene's germline CDR1 is SEHNR and CDR2 FQNEAQ (reference sequence). Trimming left V 5 bases short and J 2 bases short, with 18 bases between. The CDR3 length is 16 residues. The CDR3 sequence: CASSAASGRTQETQYF. The CDR3 nucleotides are TGTGCCAGCAGCGCCGCGAGCGGGCGAACACAAGAGACCCAGTACTTC.

In its sample, this clone was seen once. The chain is built from TRBV6-5 and TRBJ1-2, with a possible D match to TRBD1 (6 bases). Trimming removed 6 bases from V and 4 bases from J, with 12 bases in between. Germline V lookup: CDR1 MNHEY, CDR2 SVGAGI. The CDR3 consists of 13 residues. For the CDR3, the DNA is TGTGCCAGCAGGGACAGCAGCTTCTATGGCTACACCTTC. It encodes CASRDSSFYGYTF.

The rearrangement joins TRBV5-4 to TRBJ2-4, with a weak D call TRBD2 (5 bases). Looked up from germline, CDR1 is SGHNT and CDR2 is YYREEE (reference sequence). Trimming took off 0 bases at V and 7 bases at J, with 8 bases between the two ends. The length of the CDR3 is 13 residues. CDR3 nucleotide sequence: TGTGCCAGCAGCTTGGACGGGGATAACATTCAGTACTTC. It yields the protein CASSLDGDNIQYF.